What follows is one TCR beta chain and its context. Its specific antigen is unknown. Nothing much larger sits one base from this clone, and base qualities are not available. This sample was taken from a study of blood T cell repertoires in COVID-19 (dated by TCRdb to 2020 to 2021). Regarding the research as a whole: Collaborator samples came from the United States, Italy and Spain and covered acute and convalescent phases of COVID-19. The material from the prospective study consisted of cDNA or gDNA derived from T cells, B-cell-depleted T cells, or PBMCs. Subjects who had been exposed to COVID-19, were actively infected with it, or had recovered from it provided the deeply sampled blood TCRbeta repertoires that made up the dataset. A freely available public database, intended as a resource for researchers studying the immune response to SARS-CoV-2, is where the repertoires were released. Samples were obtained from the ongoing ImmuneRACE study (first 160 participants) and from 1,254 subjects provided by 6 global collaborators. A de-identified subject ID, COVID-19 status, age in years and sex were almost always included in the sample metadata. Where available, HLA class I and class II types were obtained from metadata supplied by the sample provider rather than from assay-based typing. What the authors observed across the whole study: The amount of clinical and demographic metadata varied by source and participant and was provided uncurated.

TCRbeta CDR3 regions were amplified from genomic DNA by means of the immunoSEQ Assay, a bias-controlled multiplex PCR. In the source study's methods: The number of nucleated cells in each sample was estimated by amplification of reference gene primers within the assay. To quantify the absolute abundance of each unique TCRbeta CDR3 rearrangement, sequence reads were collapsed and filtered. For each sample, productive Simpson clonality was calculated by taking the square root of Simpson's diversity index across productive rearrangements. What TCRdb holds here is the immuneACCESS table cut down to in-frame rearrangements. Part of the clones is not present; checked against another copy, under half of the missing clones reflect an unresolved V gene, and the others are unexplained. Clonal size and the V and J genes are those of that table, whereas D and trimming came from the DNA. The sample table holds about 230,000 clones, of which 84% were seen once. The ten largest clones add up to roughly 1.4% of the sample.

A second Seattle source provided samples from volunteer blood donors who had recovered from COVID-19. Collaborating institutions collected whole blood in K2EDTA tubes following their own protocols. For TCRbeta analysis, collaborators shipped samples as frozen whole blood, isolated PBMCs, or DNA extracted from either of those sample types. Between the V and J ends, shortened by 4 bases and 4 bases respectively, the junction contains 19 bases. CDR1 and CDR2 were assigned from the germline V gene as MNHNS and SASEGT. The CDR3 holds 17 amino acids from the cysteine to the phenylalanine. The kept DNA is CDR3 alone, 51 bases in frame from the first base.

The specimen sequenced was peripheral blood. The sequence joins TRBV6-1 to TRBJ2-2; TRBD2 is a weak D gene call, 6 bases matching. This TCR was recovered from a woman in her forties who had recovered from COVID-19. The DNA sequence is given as TGTGCCAGCAGTGTTACGGGGGATAGGGTGAGCACCGGGGAGCTGTTTTTT. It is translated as CASSVTGDRVSTGELFF.